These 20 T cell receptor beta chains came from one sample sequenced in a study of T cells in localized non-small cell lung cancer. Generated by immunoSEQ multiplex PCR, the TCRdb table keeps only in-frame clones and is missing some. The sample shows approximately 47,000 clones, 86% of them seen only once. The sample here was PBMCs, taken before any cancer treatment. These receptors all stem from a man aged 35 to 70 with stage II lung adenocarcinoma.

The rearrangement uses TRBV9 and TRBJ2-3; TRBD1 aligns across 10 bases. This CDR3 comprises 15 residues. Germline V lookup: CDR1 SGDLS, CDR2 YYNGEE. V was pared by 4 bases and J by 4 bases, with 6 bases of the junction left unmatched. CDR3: CASSLGTGEADTQYF. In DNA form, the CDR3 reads TGTGCCAGCAGCTTAGGGACAGGGGAGGCAGATACGCAGTATTTT.

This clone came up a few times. The CDR3 DNA reads TGTGCCATCACCAAAGACGGGGCAGGGACTGAAGCTTTCTTT. Its protein is CAITKDGAGTEAFF. This rearrangement joins TRBV10-3 to TRBJ1-1, with D perhaps TRBD1 (5 bases). Per the germline V gene, CDR1 is ENHRY and CDR2 is SYGVKD. The CDR3 has 14 residues. Trimming removed 7 bases from V and 5 bases from J, with 17 bases in between.

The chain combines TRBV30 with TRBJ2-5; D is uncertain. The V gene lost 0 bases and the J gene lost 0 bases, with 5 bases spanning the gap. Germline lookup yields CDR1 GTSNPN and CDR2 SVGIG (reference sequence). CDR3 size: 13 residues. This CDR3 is CAWSVGHQETQYF. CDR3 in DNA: TGTGCCTGGAGTGTAGGGCACCAAGAGACCCAGTACTTC.

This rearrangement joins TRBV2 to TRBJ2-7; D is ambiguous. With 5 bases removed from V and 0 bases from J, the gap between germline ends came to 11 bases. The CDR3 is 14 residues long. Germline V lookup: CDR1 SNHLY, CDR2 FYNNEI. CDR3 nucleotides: TGTGCCAGCAGTCTAACGGGCACCTCCTACGAGCAGTACTTC. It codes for CASSLTGTSYEQYF.

CDR3 sequence (DNA): TGTGCCAGCAGTCTTGGACCGTCGAACACTGAAGCTTTCTTT. Translation: CASSLGPSNTEAFF. The chain links TRBV6-5 to TRBJ1-1, with D hard to call. V was trimmed by 5 bases and J by 1 base, leaving 11 bases between them. Germline V gene lookup returns CDR1 MNHEY and CDR2 SVGAGI. There are 14 residues in the CDR3.

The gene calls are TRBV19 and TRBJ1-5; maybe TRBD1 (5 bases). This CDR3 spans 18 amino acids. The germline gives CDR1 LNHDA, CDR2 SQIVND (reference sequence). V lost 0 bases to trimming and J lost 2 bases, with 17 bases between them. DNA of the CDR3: TGTGCCAGTAGTATAGATCTATTGGGCGGGACGGGCAATCAGCCCCAGCATTTT. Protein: CASSIDLLGGTGNQPQHF. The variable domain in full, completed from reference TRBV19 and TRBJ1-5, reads DGGITQSPKYLFRKEGQNVTLSCEQNLNHDAMYWYRQDPGQGLRLIYYSQIVNDFQKGDIAEGYSVSREKKESFPLTVTSAQKNPTAFYLCASSIDLLGGTGNQPQHFGDGTRLSIL.

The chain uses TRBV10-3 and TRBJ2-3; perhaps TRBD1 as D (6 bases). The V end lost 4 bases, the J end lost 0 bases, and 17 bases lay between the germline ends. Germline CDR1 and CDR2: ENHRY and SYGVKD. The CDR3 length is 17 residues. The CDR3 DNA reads TGTGCCATCAGTGGGCAGGGGCGGCGGTCTAGCACAGATACGCAGTATTTT. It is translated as CAISGQGRRSSTDTQYF.

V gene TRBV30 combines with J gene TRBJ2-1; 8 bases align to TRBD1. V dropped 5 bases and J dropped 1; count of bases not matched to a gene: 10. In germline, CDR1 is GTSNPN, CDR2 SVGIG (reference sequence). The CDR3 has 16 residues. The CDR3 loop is CAWGTGPLTSYNEQFF. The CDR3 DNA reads TGTGCCTGGGGGACAGGTCCTTTGACATCCTACAATGAGCAGTTCTTC.

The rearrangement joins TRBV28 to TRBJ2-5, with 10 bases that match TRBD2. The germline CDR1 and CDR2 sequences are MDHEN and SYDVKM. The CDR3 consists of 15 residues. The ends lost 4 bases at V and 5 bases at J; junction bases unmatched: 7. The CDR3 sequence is CASSSRAGGQETQYF. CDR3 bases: TGTGCCAGCAGTTCCCGAGCGGGGGGGCAGGAGACCCAGTACTTC. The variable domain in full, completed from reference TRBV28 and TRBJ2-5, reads DVKVTQSSRYLVKRTGEKVFLECVQDMDHENMFWYRQDPGLGLRLIYFSYDVKMKEKGDIPEGYSVSREKKERFSLILESASTNQTSMYLCASSSRAGGQETQYFGPGTRLLVL.

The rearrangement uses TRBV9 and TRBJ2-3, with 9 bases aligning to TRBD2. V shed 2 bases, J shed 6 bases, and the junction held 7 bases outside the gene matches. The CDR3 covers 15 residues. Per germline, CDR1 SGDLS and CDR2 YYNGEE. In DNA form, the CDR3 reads TGTGCCAGCAGCGTCGAAGCGGGGGGAGCGGATACGCAGTATTTT. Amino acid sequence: CASSVEAGGADTQYF. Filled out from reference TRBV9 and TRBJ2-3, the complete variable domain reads DSGVTQTPKHLITATGQRVTLRCSPRSGDLSVYWYQQSLDQGLQFLIQYYNGEERAKGNILERFSAQQFPDLHSELNLSSLELGDSALYFCASSVEAGGADTQYFGPGTRLTVL.

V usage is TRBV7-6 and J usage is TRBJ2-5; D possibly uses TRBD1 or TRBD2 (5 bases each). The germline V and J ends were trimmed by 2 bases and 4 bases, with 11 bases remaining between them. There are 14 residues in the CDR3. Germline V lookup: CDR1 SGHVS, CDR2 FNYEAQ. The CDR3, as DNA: TGTGCCAGCAGCTTAACTGTTGGGACAGAGACCCAGTACTTC. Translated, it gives CASSLTVGTETQYF.

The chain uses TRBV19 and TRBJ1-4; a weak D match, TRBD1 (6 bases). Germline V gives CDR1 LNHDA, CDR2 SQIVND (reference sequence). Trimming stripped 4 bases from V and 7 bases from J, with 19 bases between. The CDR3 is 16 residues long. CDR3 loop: CASSTTGPSWSEKLFF. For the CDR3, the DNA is TGTGCCAGTAGTACAACAGGGCCCAGTTGGAGTGAAAAACTGTTTTTT.

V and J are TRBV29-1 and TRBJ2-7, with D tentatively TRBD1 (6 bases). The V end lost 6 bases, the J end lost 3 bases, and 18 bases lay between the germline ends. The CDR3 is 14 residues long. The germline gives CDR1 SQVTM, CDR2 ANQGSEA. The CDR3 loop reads CSVGSGTYDYEQYF. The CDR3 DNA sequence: TGCAGCGTCGGCTCCGGGACATATGACTACGAGCAGTACTTC.

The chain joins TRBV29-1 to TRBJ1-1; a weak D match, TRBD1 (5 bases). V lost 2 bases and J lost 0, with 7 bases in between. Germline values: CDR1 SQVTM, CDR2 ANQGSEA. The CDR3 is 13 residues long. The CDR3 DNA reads TGCAGCGTTGAACAGGGTATGAACACTGAAGCTTTCTTT. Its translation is CSVEQGMNTEAFF.

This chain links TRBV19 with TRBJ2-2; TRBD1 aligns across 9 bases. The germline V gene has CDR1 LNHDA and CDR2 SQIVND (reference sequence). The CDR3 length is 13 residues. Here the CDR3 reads CALRDRVTGELFF. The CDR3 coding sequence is TGTGCTCTCCGGGACAGGGTTACCGGGGAGCTGTTTTTT.

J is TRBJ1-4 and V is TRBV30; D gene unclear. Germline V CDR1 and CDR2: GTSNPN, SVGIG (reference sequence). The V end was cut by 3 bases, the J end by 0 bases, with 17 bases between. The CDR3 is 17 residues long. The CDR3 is CAWRKIKGVPTNEKLFF. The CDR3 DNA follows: TGTGCCTGGAGGAAGATTAAGGGTGTCCCAACTAATGAAAAACTGTTTTTT. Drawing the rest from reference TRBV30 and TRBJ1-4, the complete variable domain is SQTIHQWPATLVQPVGSPLSLECTVEGTSNPNLYWYRQAAGRGLQLLFYSVGIGQISSEVPQNLSASRPQDRQFILSSKKLLLSDSGFYLCAWRKIKGVPTNEKLFFGSGTQLSVL.

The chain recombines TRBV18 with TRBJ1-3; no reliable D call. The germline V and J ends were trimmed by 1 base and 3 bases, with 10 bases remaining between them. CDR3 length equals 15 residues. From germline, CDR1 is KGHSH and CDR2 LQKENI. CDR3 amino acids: CASSPRAEDGNTIYF. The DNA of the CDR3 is TGTGCCAGCTCACCACGCGCGGAGGATGGAAACACCATATATTTT.

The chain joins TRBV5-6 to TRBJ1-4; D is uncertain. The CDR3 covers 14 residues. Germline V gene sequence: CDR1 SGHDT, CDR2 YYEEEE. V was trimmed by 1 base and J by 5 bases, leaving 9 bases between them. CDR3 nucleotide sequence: TGTGCCAGCAGCTTGAAGGCCACCAATGAAAAACTGTTTTTT. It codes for CASSLKATNEKLFF.

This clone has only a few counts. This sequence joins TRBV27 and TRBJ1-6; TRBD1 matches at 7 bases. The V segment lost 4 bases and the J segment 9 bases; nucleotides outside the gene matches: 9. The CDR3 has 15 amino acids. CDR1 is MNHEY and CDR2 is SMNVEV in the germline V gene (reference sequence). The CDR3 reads CASSSDRPRGSPLHF. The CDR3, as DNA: TGTGCCAGCAGTTCGGACAGGCCCCGCGGTTCACCCCTCCACTTT.

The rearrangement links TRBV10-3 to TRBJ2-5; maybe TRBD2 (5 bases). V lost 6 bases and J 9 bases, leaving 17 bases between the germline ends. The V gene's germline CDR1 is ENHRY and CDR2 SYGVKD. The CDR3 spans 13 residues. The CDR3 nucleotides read TGTGCCATCAGGGCTGAGACCACTAGGTCCCAGTACTTC. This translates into CAIRAETTRSQYF.